This T cell receptor beta chain was documented in a study of T cells in Graves' hyperthyroidism and ophthalmopathy. RNA transcripts gave rise to amplified TCR beta CDR3 regions. When the TCR CDR3 underwent first-round RT-PCR, the HTBI primer set was used. One entry per CDR3 protein results from TCRdb running MiXCR on the multiplex PCR reads. In the table there are about 500,000 distinct CDR3 sequences, roughly 16% of which are singletons. This clonotype was counted many times. It was less than 13 ml of fresh peripheral blood that supplied the PBMCs. V trimming: 3 bases; J trimming: 2 bases; junction bases outside the gene matches: 6. Germline V gene lookup returns CDR1 SGHNT and CDR2 YENEEA. This CDR3 has 15 residues.

The chain recombines TRBV11-3 with TRBJ2-7; TRBD1 matches 8 bases. Material for sequencing was blood. The origin of this receptor is a woman aged 25-40 years with Graves' ophthalmopathy. The CDR3 bases are TGTGCCAGCAGCTTGCAGAGGACAGGGCCCTACGAGCAGTACTTC. This translates into CASSLQRTGPYEQYF.